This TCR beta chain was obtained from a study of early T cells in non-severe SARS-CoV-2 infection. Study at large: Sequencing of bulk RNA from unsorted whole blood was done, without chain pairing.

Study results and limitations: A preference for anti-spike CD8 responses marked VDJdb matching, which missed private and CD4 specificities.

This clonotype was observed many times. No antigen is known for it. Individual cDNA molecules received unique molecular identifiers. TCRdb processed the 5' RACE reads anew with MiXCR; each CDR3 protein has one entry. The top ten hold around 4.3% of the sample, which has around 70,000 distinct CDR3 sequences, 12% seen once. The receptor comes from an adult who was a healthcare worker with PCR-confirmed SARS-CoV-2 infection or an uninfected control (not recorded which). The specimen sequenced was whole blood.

CDR3 region: CAIGTGGLATTDTGELFF. The CDR3, as DNA: TGTGCCATCGGGACAGGGGGTCTAGCGACGACGGACACCGGGGAGCTGTTTTTT. The chain recombines TRBV6-1 with TRBJ2-2; TRBD1 aligns across 11 bases. CDR3 length equals 18 residues. The germline gives CDR1 MNHNS, CDR2 SASEGT. The V gene end was trimmed by 10 bases and the J gene end by 3 bases; junction bases not matched to a gene: 16.